Listed here are 28 T cell receptor beta chains from one sample, sequenced in a study of T cell responses to AZD1222 COVID-19 vaccine (dated by TCRdb to the early 2020s). The sample's time point label, in plain terms: baseline before first vaccination. The library was prepared using the immunoSEQ multiplex PCR assay. TCRdb provides this immuneACCESS table in a form limited to in-frame rearrangements. Some clones are lacking; in checked studies, under half of them reflect an unresolved V gene, and why the rest are absent is not known. The table for this sample lists roughly 170,000 clones; about nine tenths of them were counted only once. Clones ranked in the top ten supply about 3% of the sample. The material was peripheral blood, obtained on day 0 of AZD1222 vaccination. These receptor sequences come from an adult in good health.

V and J are TRBV28 and TRBJ2-7; D gene uncertain. V lost 6 bases and J 9 bases, leaving 9 bases between the germline ends. Germline V gives CDR1 MDHEN, CDR2 SYDVKM. The CDR3 runs to 10 residues. The CDR3 DNA is TGTGCCAGCAGCTCCGTTGGGCAGTACTTC. Its protein is CASSSVGQYF. The full variable domain, in which reference TRBV28 and TRBJ2-7 provide the parts outside the CDR3, is DVKVTQSSRYLVKRTGEKVFLECVQDMDHENMFWYRQDPGLGLRLIYFSYDVKMKEKGDIPEGYSVSREKKERFSLILESASTNQTSMYLCASSSVGQYFGPGTRLTVT.

The chain employs TRBV30 and TRBJ1-5, with D unresolved. The CDR3 runs 13 residues. V dropped 2 bases and J dropped 0 bases, with 5 bases sitting between them. Looked up from germline, CDR1 is GTSNPN and CDR2 is SVGIG (reference sequence). CDR3 amino acids: CAWSTDSNQPQHF. In nucleotides, the CDR3 is TGTGCCTGGAGTACAGATAGCAATCAGCCCCAGCATTTT.

V gene TRBV29-1 combines with J gene TRBJ2-2; 11 bases fit TRBD2. Trimming took 6 bases from V and 3 from J; bases not matched to a gene: 6. This CDR3 has 15 amino acids. Germline V gives CDR1 SQVTM, CDR2 ANQGSEA. CDR3 region: CSVVLAGDDTGELFF. In DNA, the CDR3 is TGCAGCGTGGTACTAGCGGGAGACGACACCGGGGAGCTGTTTTTT.

This chain uses TRBV7-9 with TRBJ2-7; TRBD2 aligns across 11 bases. The CDR3 length is 17 residues. Germline loops: CDR1 SEHNR, CDR2 FQNEAQ (reference sequence). With 3 bases clipped from V and 3 bases from J, the junction kept 10 bases outside the gene matches. The CDR3 here is CASSFSGGDYPLYEQYF. DNA for the CDR3: TGTGCCAGCAGCTTTAGCGGGGGGGACTATCCCCTCTACGAGCAGTACTTC. The variable domain in full, completed from reference TRBV7-9 and TRBJ2-7, reads DTGVSQNPRHKITKRGQNVTFRCDPISEHNRLYWYRQTLGQGPEFLTYFQNEAQLEKSRLLSDRFSAERPKGSFSTLEIQRTEQGDSAMYLCASSFSGGDYPLYEQYFGPGTRLTVT.

This clone has a single count. J is TRBJ1-1 and V is TRBV5-5; 10 bases map to TRBD1. J lost 4 bases, V lost 3 bases, and 6 bases had no gene match. This CDR3 has 15 residues. Germline lookup yields CDR1 SGHKS and CDR2 YYEKEE (reference sequence). The CDR3 sequence: CASSYPGQGITEAFF. The CDR3 region has the DNA TGTGCCAGCAGCTACCCGGGACAGGGGATCACTGAAGCTTTCTTT. The entire variable domain, with the rest obtained from reference TRBV5-5 and TRBJ1-1, is as follows: DAGVTQSPTHLIKTRGQQVTLRCSPISGHKSVSWYQQVLGQGPQFIFQYYEKEERGRGNFPDRFSARQFPNYSSELNVNALLLGDSALYLCASSYPGQGITEAFFGQGTRLTVV.

In its sample, this clone was seen once. The V and J genes are TRBV7-9 and TRBJ1-1; 8 positions agree with TRBD1. This CDR3 has 14 amino acids. With V trimmed by 5 bases and J by 4 bases, 6 bases remained unmatched. CDR1 is SEHNR and CDR2 is FQNEAQ in the germline V gene (reference sequence). CDR3 loop: CASSLTGGATEAFF. Written as DNA, the CDR3 is TGTGCCAGCAGCCTTACAGGGGGGGCCACTGAAGCTTTCTTT.

The chain is built from TRBV7-9 and TRBJ1-2; the D gene is possibly TRBD1 (6 bases). V dropped 2 bases and J dropped 8 bases, with 15 bases sitting between them. The CDR3 consists of 14 residues. Germline V gene data show CDR1 as SEHNR and CDR2 as FQNEAQ (reference sequence). CDR3 sequence reads: CASSLLQGEAGYTF. For the CDR3, the DNA is TGTGCCAGCAGCTTATTACAGGGAGAGGCGGGCTACACCTTC.

The chain carries TRBV2 and TRBJ1-5, with D unclear. The CDR3 is 14 residues long. Deletions cut 3 bases from V and 5 bases from J, with 11 bases between. The germline CDR1 and CDR2 sequences are SNHLY and FYNNEI. CDR3 nucleotide sequence: TGTGCCAGCAGTGACCCAGGCTCGTATCAGCCCCAGCATTTT. Translated, it gives CASSDPGSYQPQHF.

The V gene is TRBV5-1, the J gene TRBJ1-5, with 7 bases that match TRBD1. V lost 4 bases, J lost 4 bases, and 5 bases stayed unmatched. The CDR3 consists of 14 residues. Germline V gene sequence: CDR1 SGHRS, CDR2 YFSETQ. The DNA for the CDR3 is TGCGCCAGCAGCCCCTCAGGGGGAAATCAGCCCCAGCATTTT. It yields the protein CASSPSGGNQPQHF.

CDR3 loop: CASSFGLAGGPVDTQYF. CDR3 DNA sequence: TGCGCCAGCAGCTTCGGACTAGCGGGAGGGCCAGTAGATACGCAGTATTTT. The chain uses TRBV5-1 and TRBJ2-3, with 15 bases lining up with TRBD2. The CDR3 is made up of 17 amino acids. Trimming took 2 bases from V and 5 from J; bases not matched to a gene: 6. Germline V gene data show CDR1 as SGHRS and CDR2 as YFSETQ.

CDR3 region: CASSFHGTQYNEQFF. CDR3 nucleotides: TGTGCCAGCAGTTTCCACGGGACACAGTACAATGAGCAGTTCTTC. The chain recombines TRBV28 with TRBJ2-1; D perhaps matches TRBD1 (6 bases). Germline CDR1 is MDHEN and CDR2 is SYDVKM. This CDR3 has 15 amino acids. V was pared by 3 bases and J by 4 bases, with 13 bases between.

The chain joins TRBV24-1 to TRBJ1-2, with D possibly matching TRBD1 (5 bases). Trimming left V 6 bases short and J 4 bases short, with 8 bases between. This CDR3 region has 12 residues. CDR1 is KGHDR, CDR2 SFDVKD, per germline. The chain's CDR3 is CATSKGLYGYTF. CDR3 DNA sequence: TGTGCCACCAGTAAGGGGCTCTATGGCTACACCTTC.

This clone was seen a single time. The chain uses TRBV25-1 and TRBJ1-4, with TRBD1 as a possible D gene (5 bases). The CDR3 runs 15 residues. V lost 1 base, J lost 1 base, and 7 bases lay in between. Germline-derived CDR1 and CDR2 are MGHDK and SYGVNS. Here the CDR3 reads CASSESGGTNEKLFF. The DNA of the CDR3 is TGTGCCAGCAGTGAATCGGGGGGAACTAATGAAAAACTGTTTTTT.

This rearrangement joins TRBV27 to TRBJ2-7; D is possibly TRBD2 (5 bases). This CDR3 region has 13 residues. The germline gives CDR1 MNHEY, CDR2 SMNVEV (reference sequence). Trimming shortened V by 6 bases and J by 10 bases, and 19 bases separated the two germline ends. The DNA of the CDR3 is TGTGCCAGCAGAGGGTATGGCCCGGGGAGACAGTACTTC. Translating gives CASRGYGPGRQYF.

The chain links TRBV6-5 to TRBJ2-3, with TRBD1 matching over 7 bases. This CDR3 has 13 residues. After removal of 8 bases from V and 1 base from J, the junction contained 3 bases not matched to a gene. CDR1 is MNHEY, CDR2 SVGAGI, per germline. CDR3 nucleotides: TGTGCCAGCGGCGACAGGGGCACAGATACGCAGTATTTT. Residues: CASGDRGTDTQYF.

Only one count was recorded for this clone. The V and J genes are TRBV7-8 and TRBJ2-7; 9 bases fit TRBD1. Germline V gene lookup returns CDR1 SGHVS and CDR2 FQNEAQ. The V and J ends lost 4 bases and 5 bases, in that order; junction bases with no gene match: 6. There are 14 residues in the CDR3. CDR3 DNA sequence: TGTGCCAGCAGCTCCCGGGACAGGGTCCACGAGCAGTACTTC. Translating gives CASSSRDRVHEQYF. Combining the CDR3 with reference TRBV7-8 and TRBJ2-7 gives the whole variable domain GAGVSQSPRYKVAKRGQDVALRCDPISGHVSLFWYQQALGQGPEFLTYFQNEAQLDKSGLPSDRFFAERPEGSVSTLKIQRTQQEDSAVYLCASSSRDRVHEQYFGPGTRLTVT.

The chain joins TRBV6-1 to TRBJ1-2; the D is unclear. V lost 1 base, J lost 1 base, and 7 bases lay in between. Germline lookup yields CDR1 MNHNS and CDR2 SASEGT. This CDR3 contains 14 residues. CDR3 DNA: TGTGCCAGCAGTGAAGGCGGAATTAACTATGGCTACACCTTC. Translated: CASSEGGINYGYTF.

The chain carries TRBV29-1 and TRBJ2-3, with D possibly matching TRBD1 (6 bases). CDR3 length equals 15 residues. Germline V lookup: CDR1 SQVTM, CDR2 ANQGSEA. V was pared by 4 bases and J by 0 bases, with 14 bases between. The CDR3 reads CSVGVGAASTDTQYF. As DNA, the CDR3 is TGCAGCGTTGGGGTGGGGGCTGCTAGCACAGATACGCAGTATTTT.

Points on this clone: At one end, the junction sequence differs from germline, possibly due to a read error. The chain joins TRBV5-5 to TRBJ2-5, with unresolved D. The CDR3 consists of 15 residues. The germline V gene encodes CDR1 SGHKS and CDR2 YYEKEE (reference sequence). CDR3 in amino acids: CASSPSIVRSDTYNF. The CDR3, as DNA: TGTGCCAGCAGCCCCTCTATAGTAAGGTCCGATACTTATAACTTC.

The chain combines TRBV21-1 with TRBJ1-1. TRBV21-1 corresponds to a pseudogene. This CDR3 is built from 16 residues. The CDR3 nucleotides are TGTGCCAGCAGCAAAAGGGGAAAAGGATGGGAGACTGAAGCTTTCTTT. Encoded protein: CASSKRGKGWETEAFF.

The CDR3 region has the DNA TGTGCCAGCAGCCCGAGTCCTAGCGGGAGGGCCGGGGAGCTGTTTTTT. Protein sequence: CASSPSPSGRAGELFF. This chain links TRBV21-1 with TRBJ2-2; TRBD2, the table's D call, lacks a check against the DNA. TRBV21-1 is a recognized pseudogene. The CDR3 extends over 16 amino acids.

The table lists this clone with a few counts. The chain uses TRBV19 and TRBJ2-1, with D perhaps TRBD2 (5 bases). CDR1 is LNHDA, CDR2 SQIVND, per germline (reference sequence). CDR3 length equals 16 residues. The V end lost 3 bases, the J end lost 0 bases, and 12 bases lay between the germline ends. CDR3 sequence (DNA): TGTGCCAGTAGTATGGGAGAGCCGAGCTCCTACAATGAGCAGTTCTTC. Its protein product is CASSMGEPSSYNEQFF. The whole variable domain, filled in from reference TRBV19 and TRBJ2-1, reads DGGITQSPKYLFRKEGQNVTLSCEQNLNHDAMYWYRQDPGQGLRLIYYSQIVNDFQKGDIAEGYSVSREKKESFPLTVTSAQKNPTAFYLCASSMGEPSSYNEQFFGPGTRLTVL.

The rearrangement links TRBV24-1 to TRBJ2-7, with 9 positions matching TRBD1. Trimming removed 5 bases from V and 2 bases from J; junction bases left unmatched: 6. This CDR3 has 15 residues. The germline gives CDR1 KGHDR, CDR2 SFDVKD. The CDR3 loop reads CATSGSGDRAYEQYF. In DNA form, the CDR3 reads TGTGCCACCAGTGGGAGTGGGGACAGGGCCTACGAGCAGTACTTC.

CDR3 bases: TGCGCCAGCAGCCAAGGTCCGACTAGCGGGAGATTTGAGCAGTACTTC. Translating gives CASSQGPTSGRFEQYF. This chain connects TRBV4-1 to TRBJ2-7; 12 bases fit TRBD2. Germline loops: CDR1 MGHRA, CDR2 YSYEKL. CDR3 length: 16 amino acids. V gave up 1 base and J gave up 7 bases; unmatched junction bases: 8.

J is TRBJ1-2 and V is TRBV19, with D unresolved. Trimming removed 4 bases from V and 2 bases from J, with 8 bases in between. The germline V gene encodes CDR1 LNHDA and CDR2 SQIVND (reference sequence). The CDR3 contains 13 residues. CDR3 in DNA: TGTGCCAGTAGTAGCGGGCAAAACTATGGCTACACCTTC. It codes for CASSSGQNYGYTF.

This rearrangement joins TRBV11-2 to TRBJ2-7; no reliable D call. The ends were cut back, 2 bases at V and 0 bases at J, with 14 bases in the middle. This CDR3 is 16 amino acids long. CDR1 is SGHAT and CDR2 is FQNNGV in the germline V gene. CDR3 in DNA: TGTGCCAGCAGCTTAATCAGGACGGGTAGCTCCTACGAGCAGTACTTC. The encoded protein is CASSLIRTGSSYEQYF. Full variable domain (outside the CDR3, taken from reference TRBV11-2 and TRBJ2-7): EAGVAQSPRYKIIEKRQSVAFWCNPISGHATLYWYQQILGQGPKLLIQFQNNGVVDDSQLPKDRFSAERLKGVDSTLKIQPAKLEDSAVYLCASSLIRTGSSYEQYFGPGTRLTVT.

The chain couples TRBV5-1 to TRBJ2-3; 7 bases agree with TRBD2. Germline V CDR1 and CDR2: SGHRS, YFSETQ. CDR3 length equals 17 residues. The junction had 7 bases not matched to a gene; V was cut back by 0 bases and J by 0 bases. CDR3 coding DNA: TGCGCCAGCAGCTTGGGTCTGGCGGGAGACAGCACAGATACGCAGTATTTT. It specifies CASSLGLAGDSTDTQYF.

J is TRBJ1-1 and V is TRBV14; no firm D call. CDR3 size: 15 residues. CDR1 is SGHDN and CDR2 is FVKESK in the germline V gene. V was shortened by 4 bases and J by 0 bases, with 12 bases between the two germline ends. CDR3 region: CASSLSHGMNTEAFF. CDR3 in DNA: TGTGCCAGCAGCCTTAGCCACGGAATGAACACTGAAGCTTTCTTT.